This T cell receptor beta chain is drawn from a study of T cells after yellow fever vaccination. A universal primer site and UMIs were added as TCR cDNA was made by 5'RACE template switching. TCRdb fed the 5' RACE reads into MiXCR, producing one record per CDR3 protein. This table has a few hundred thousand distinct CDR3 sequences, 8.7% appearing once. From germline, CDR1 is SGHTA and CDR2 FQGNSA. Between the trimmed V and J ends, which lost 3 bases and 5 bases, there was a span of 14 bases. This CDR3 contains 15 residues. This clonotype was recorded at least ten times. Antigen unknown. The study, taken as a whole, reports: Reappearance after the booster was observed for most primary-vaccination clones (roughly 97% CD4, just over 85% CD8).

The sequencing used PBMCs, collected on the day of the first yellow fever vaccination. This sequence originates from a man aged 18 to 35 who received the YFV17D yellow fever vaccine. V and J are TRBV7-2 and TRBJ1-5; possible D gene TRBD1, 6 bases. In DNA form, the CDR3 reads TGTGCCAGCAGCTTCGCGGGGGGCGCGGATCAGCCCCAGCATTTT. Protein sequence: CASSFAGGADQPQHF. The full variable domain, with the rest looked up from reference TRBV7-2 and TRBJ1-5, is GAGVSQSPSNKVTEKGKDVELRCDPISGHTALYWYRQSLGQGLEFLIYFQGNSAPDKSGLPSDRFSAERTGGSVSTLTIQRTQQEDSAVYLCASSFAGGADQPQHFGDGTRLSIL.